This TCR beta chain emerged from a study of blood T cell repertoires in COVID-19. Study overall: Sites across the United States, Italy and Spain contributed samples from acute and convalescent COVID-19. From T cells, B-cell-depleted T cells, or PBMCs came the material, which was cDNA or gDNA.

This clone was recorded only once. The protocol was immunoSEQ multiplex PCR, while the TCRdb copy is restricted to in-frame clones and leaves out a portion. There are under 250,000 clones in the sample; around nine tenths occur only once, and approximately 0.77% lies in the top ten. This CDR3 spans 12 amino acids. V shed 7 bases and J shed 8 bases, with 11 bases lying between them. Germline CDR1 PRHDT, CDR2 FYEKMQ (reference sequence). The chain has TRBV13 and TRBJ2-2; D may be TRBD1 (6 bases). The TCR was taken from a man in his 60s with COVID-19, enrolled during active disease. Sequencing used peripheral blood. The CDR3 loop reads CASNVGTGELFF. CDR3 bases: TGTGCCAGCAATGTAGGGACAGGGGAGCTGTTTTTT.